The 2 T cell receptor beta chains below come from one sample, sequenced in a study of cytomegalovirus exposure and HLA in healthy donors. The method was immunoSEQ multiplex PCR; TCRdb's version includes in-frame clones alone and lacks a portion of them. The sample shows some 63,000 clones, more than 70% of them seen only once. Material: PBMCs. These receptor sequences come from a woman aged 18-35 years in good health and CMV-seronegative.

This clone was detected a few times. The chain recombines TRBV27 with TRBJ2-3, with 13 bases aligning to TRBD2. Trimming took 7 bases from V and 7 from J; bases not matched to a gene: 8. This CDR3 contains 15 residues. Germline CDR1 MNHEY, CDR2 SMNVEV (reference sequence). The CDR3 here is CASTGTSGNTNTQYF. CDR3 DNA: TGTGCCAGCACAGGGACTAGCGGGAATACAAATACGCAGTATTTT.

This chain uses TRBV7-2 with TRBJ1-6; D is unclear. CDR1 SGHTA and CDR2 FQGNSA come from the germline V gene. The CDR3 totals 12 residues. The V gene lost 5 bases and the J gene lost 11 bases, with 10 bases spanning the gap. Written as DNA, the CDR3 is TGTGCCAGCAGCCCTACGGTTACACCCCTCCACTTT. Translation: CASSPTVTPLHF.